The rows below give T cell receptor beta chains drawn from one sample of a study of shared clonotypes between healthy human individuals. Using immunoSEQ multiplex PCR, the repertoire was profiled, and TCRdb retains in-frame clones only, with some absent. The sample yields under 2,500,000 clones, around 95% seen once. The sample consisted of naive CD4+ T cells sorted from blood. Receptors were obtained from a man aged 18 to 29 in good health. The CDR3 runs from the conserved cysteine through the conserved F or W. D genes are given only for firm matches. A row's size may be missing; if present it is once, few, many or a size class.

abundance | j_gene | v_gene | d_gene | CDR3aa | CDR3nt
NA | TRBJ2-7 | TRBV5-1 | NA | CASSLGGAENEQYF | TGCGCCAGCAGCTTAGGGGGAGCTGAGAACGAGCAGTACTTC
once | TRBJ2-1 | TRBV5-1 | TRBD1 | CASSGTGENYNEQFF | TGCGCCAGCAGCGGGACAGGGGAAAACTACAATGAGCAGTTCTTC
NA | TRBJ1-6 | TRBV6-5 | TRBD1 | CASGRGLNNSPLHF | TGTGCCAGCGGCAGGGGGTTAAATAATTCACCCCTCCACTTT
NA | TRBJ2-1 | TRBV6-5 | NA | CASSTRGDYNEQFF | TGTGCCAGCAGCACCAGGGGTGACTACAATGAGCAGTTCTTC
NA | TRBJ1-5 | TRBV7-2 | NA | CASSLLRDINQPQHF | TGTGCCAGCAGCTTATTAAGGGACATCAATCAGCCCCAGCATTTT
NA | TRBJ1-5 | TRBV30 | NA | CACSLPGAGNQPQHF | TGTGCCTGTTCGCTTCCTGGGGCAGGGAATCAGCCCCAGCATTTT
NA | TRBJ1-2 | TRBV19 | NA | CASSTTRDNGYGYTF | TGTGCCAGTAGTACCACCCGGGACAACGGCTATGGCTACACCTTC
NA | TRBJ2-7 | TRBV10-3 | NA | CAISQGYSYEQYF | TGTGCCATCAGCCAGGGGTACAGTTACGAGCAGTACTTC
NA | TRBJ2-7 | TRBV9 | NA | CASSLVANSYEQYF | TGTGCCAGCAGCCTGGTAGCGAACTCCTACGAGCAGTACTTC
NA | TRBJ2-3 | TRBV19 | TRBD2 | CASSIRTSVSDTQYF | TGTGCCAGTAGTATACGGACTAGCGTTTCAGATACGCAGTATTTT
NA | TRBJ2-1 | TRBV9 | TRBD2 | CASSVELAGDNEQFF | TGTGCCAGCAGCGTAGAACTAGCGGGGGACAATGAGCAGTTCTTC
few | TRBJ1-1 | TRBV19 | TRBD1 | CASSALRTGSGTEAFF | TGTGCCAGTAGTGCCCTACGGACAGGGTCGGGCACTGAAGCTTTCTTT
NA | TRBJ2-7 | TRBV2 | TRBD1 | CASEGQAPYEQYF | TGTGCCAGCGAGGGACAGGCCCCCTACGAGCAGTACTTC
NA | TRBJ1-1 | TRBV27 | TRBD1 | CASSRRQGGGTEAFF | TGTGCCAGCAGCCGGAGACAGGGTGGCGGCACTGAAGCTTTCTTT
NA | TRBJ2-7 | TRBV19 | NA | CASSISRGEQYF | TGTGCCAGTAGTATATCAAGGGGAGAGCAGTACTTC
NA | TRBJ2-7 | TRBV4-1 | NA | CASSQAGDSYEQYF | TGCGCCAGCAGCCAAGCGGGGGACAGCTACGAGCAGTACTTC
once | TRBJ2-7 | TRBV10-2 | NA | CASTHSGDVNEQYF | TGCGCCAGCACCCACTCGGGGGACGTAAACGAGCAGTACTTC
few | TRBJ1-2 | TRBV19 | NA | CASSIVGGYGYTF | TGTGCCAGTAGTATCGTCGGTGGCTATGGCTACACCTTC
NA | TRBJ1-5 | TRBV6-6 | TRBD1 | CASMDRSTQPQHF | TGTGCCAGCATGGACAGGTCCACTCAGCCCCAGCATTTT
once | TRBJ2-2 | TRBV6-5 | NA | CASTQEGTPTGELFF | TGTGCCAGCACTCAAGAGGGTACCCCCACCGGGGAGCTGTTTTTT
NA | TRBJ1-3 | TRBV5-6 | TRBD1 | CASSSDTGAGNTIYF | TGTGCCAGCAGCTCAGACACAGGGGCGGGAAACACCATATATTTT
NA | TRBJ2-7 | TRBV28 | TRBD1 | CATIGGTGGYEQYF | TGTGCCACTATAGGCGGGACAGGAGGATACGAGCAGTACTTC
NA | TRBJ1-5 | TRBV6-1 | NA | CASRTARGQPQHF | TGTGCCAGCAGGACAGCCCGGGGGCAGCCCCAGCATTTT
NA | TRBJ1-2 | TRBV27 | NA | CASRGTGNYGYTF | TGTGCCAGCAGGGGAACAGGGAACTATGGCTACACCTTC
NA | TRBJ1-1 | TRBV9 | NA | CASSVDSNTEAFF | TGTGCCAGCAGCGTAGACAGCAACACTGAAGCTTTCTTT
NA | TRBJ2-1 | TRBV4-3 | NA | CASSLQMFTEQFF | TGCGCCAGCAGCCTGCAGATGTTTACTGAGCAGTTCTTC
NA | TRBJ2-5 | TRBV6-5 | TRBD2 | CASSRGPGGETQYF | TGTGCCAGCAGTCGTGGGCCCGGGGGGGAGACCCAGTACTTC
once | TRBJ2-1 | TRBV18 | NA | CASSPAGGQGYNEQFF | TGTGCCAGCTCACCTGCCGGGGGGCAAGGGTACAATGAGCAGTTCTTC
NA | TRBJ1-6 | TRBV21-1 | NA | CASSKVGHGIVGSPLHF | NA
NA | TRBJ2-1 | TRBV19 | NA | CASSRPGQEQFF | TGTGCCAGTAGTAGACCGGGACAAGAGCAGTTCTTC
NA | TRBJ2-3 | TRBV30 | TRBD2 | CAWGTSGVTDTQYF | TGTGCCTGGGGGACTAGCGGGGTCACAGATACGCAGTATTTT
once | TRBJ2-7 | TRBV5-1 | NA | CASSLTGFYEQYF | TGCGCCAGCAGCTTGACAGGGTTCTACGAGCAGTACTTC
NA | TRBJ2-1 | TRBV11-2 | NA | CASTQGGGPEQFF | TGTGCCAGCACCCAAGGGGGGGGCCCTGAGCAGTTCTTC
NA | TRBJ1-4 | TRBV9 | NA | CASSVGRTVLNEKLFF | TGTGCCAGCAGCGTCGGAAGGACAGTCCTTAATGAAAAACTGTTTTTT
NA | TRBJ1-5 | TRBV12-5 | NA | CASGLVGFTLGPNQPQHF | TGTGCTAGTGGTTTGGTAGGATTTACCCTGGGGCCCAATCAGCCCCAGCATTTT
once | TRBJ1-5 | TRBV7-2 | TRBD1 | CASRRGTGGNQPQHF | TGTGCCAGCAGACGAGGGACAGGGGGCAATCAGCCCCAGCATTTT
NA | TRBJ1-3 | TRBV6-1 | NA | CASIRRGRNTIYF | TGTGCCAGCATCCGACGGGGAAGAAACACCATATATTTT
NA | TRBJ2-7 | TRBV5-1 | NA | CASSLNEVEYEQYF | TGCGCCAGCAGCTTGAACGAGGTTGAGTACGAGCAGTACTTC
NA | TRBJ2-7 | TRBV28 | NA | CASSLYEQYF | TGTGCCAGCAGCTTATACGAGCAGTACTTC
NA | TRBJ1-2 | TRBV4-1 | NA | CASSQDRRQGRNYGYTF | TGCGCCAGCAGCCAAGATCGAAGGCAGGGCCGTAACTATGGCTACACCTTC
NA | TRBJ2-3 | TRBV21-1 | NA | CASSQWGTSGSEVRTDTQYF | TGTGCCAGCAGCCAATGGGGGACTAGCGGGAGTGAGGTCAGGACAGATACGCAGTATTTT